This T cell receptor beta chain was identified during a study of response to subunit inactivated influenza vaccine. Study-wide results and caveats: After each seasonal influenza vaccination, few new T cells are recruited, the authors suggested.

CDR1 and CDR2 from the germline V gene are LGHDT and YNNKEL (reference sequence). CDR3 size: 13 residues. The V end was cut by 2 bases, the J end by 3 bases, with 8 bases between. TCRdb processed the RT-PCR reads anew with MiXCR; each CDR3 protein has one entry. The table includes fewer than 650,000 distinct CDR3 sequences, roughly 13% detected once. With regard to this clonotype: Its antigen remains unidentified.

The clonotype was recovered from a man aged 45-65 years who received an inactivated influenza vaccine. Material: PBMCs from blood, obtained roughly 47 days after vaccination. V is TRBV3-1 and J is TRBJ2-7; D gene ambiguous. This CDR3 reads CASSQTANYEQYF. The CDR3, as DNA: TGTGCCAGCAGCCAAACAGCAAACTACGAGCAGTACTTC.